Listed below are T cell receptor beta chains from one sample, sequenced in a study of human T cells and chemical hapten exposure. TCRdb re-analysed the RACE reads in MiXCR, keeping a single row per CDR3 protein. Among roughly 30,000 distinct CDR3 sequences listed, around 7% were seen once. The specimen sequenced was whole blood. The receptors were gathered from a human donor in good health. Some clones in this sample may be carry-over from other donors' samples. CDR3s include the opening cysteine and the closing phenylalanine or tryptophan. Fields, in order: J gene, V gene, CDR3 length, D gene, clone size, CDR3 DNA, CDR3 protein. D genes are given only for firm matches. Clone size is given for some rows only: seen once, a few or many times, or a class if the clone is expanded.

>TRBJ2-3|TRBV2|15|TRBD2|many
TGTGCCAGCAGGCGGACTAGCCGGTCGTCAGATACGCAGTATTTT
CASRRTSRSSDTQYF
>TRBJ1-1|TRBV6-6|13|-|-
TGTGCCAGCCTTACGGGGGTGAACACTGAAGCTTTCTTT
CASLTGVNTEAFF
>TRBJ1-2|TRBV5-1|12|-|many
TGCGCCAGCAGCTTGGACAGCTATGGCTACACCTTC
CASSLDSYGYTF
>TRBJ1-2|TRBV29-1|11|-|-
TGCAGCGTTGCCGAGCAAGAGGGCTACACCTTC
CSVAEQEGYTF
>TRBJ1-1|TRBV5-4|14|TRBD1|few
TGTGCCAGCAGCTCGGGACAGTTTAACACTGAAGCTTTCTTT
CASSSGQFNTEAFF
>TRBJ2-7|TRBV11-1|15|-|many
TGTGCCAGCAGCTTTGACCCTCTGGCGAGTTACGAGCAGTACTTC
CASSFDPLASYEQYF
>TRBJ1-2|TRBV7-9|13|-|-
TGTGCCAGCAGCTTAGCGGCAGGGAATGGCTACACCTTC
CASSLAAGNGYTF
>TRBJ1-1|TRBV12-3/TRBV12-4|13|-|many
TGTGCCAGCAGTTTCCCAGGACCCACTGAAGCTTTCTTT
CASSFPGPTEAFF
>TRBJ1-1|TRBV4-2|15|-|many
TGTGCCAGCAGCCAACCCACCCAGGGTCAAGTGCAGGCTTTCTTT
CASSQPTQGQVQAFF
>TRBJ1-2|TRBV6-5|13|-|many
TGTGCCAGCAGTCCCCGCGCCATCTATGGCTACACCTTC
CASSPRAIYGYTF
>TRBJ2-4|TRBV27|16|-|few
TGTGCCAGCAGACCCCCGGCTTACCTAGCCAAAAACATTCAGTACTTC
CASRPPAYLAKNIQYF
>TRBJ1-4|TRBV4-3|16|TRBD1|many
TGCGCCAGCAGCCAAGGAGGGGGCCTAAAGGGAGAAAAACTGTTTTTT
CASSQGGGLKGEKLFF
>TRBJ2-7|TRBV20-1|15|-|few
TGCAGTGCTATACCGGGACACCGAGGGCGTTACGAGCAGTACTTC
CSAIPGHRGRYEQYF
>TRBJ2-3|TRBV6-5|16|-|many
TGTGCCAGCAGTTACTCGATCCGGGGTAGCACAGATACGCAGTATTTT
CASSYSIRGSTDTQYF
>TRBJ1-2|TRBV7-8|14|-|many
TGTGCCAGCAGCTTAGTTCCCGAACTCTATGGCTACACCTTC
CASSLVPELYGYTF
>TRBJ1-6|TRBV12-3/TRBV12-4|12|TRBD1|many
TGTGCCAGCAGGTTCAGGGGGGCACCCCTCCACTTT
CASRFRGAPLHF
>TRBJ1-1|TRBV7-8|13|-|few
TGTGCCAGCAGCCCAGGGGAGGCTAATGAAGCTTTCTTT
CASSPGEANEAFF
>TRBJ2-7|TRBV6-1|13|-|many
TGTGCCAGCAGTGAAGCTCTGGGTTACGAGCAGTACTTC
CASSEALGYEQYF
>TRBJ1-1|TRBV14|14|-|-
TGTGCCAGCAGCCAAGGCAGGGGTGTGACTGAAGCTTTCTTT
CASSQGRGVTEAFF
>TRBJ1-5|TRBV12-3/TRBV12-4|15|TRBD1|few
TGTGCCAGTAACAGGGGTGTGTTGGGGGATCAGCCCCAGCATTTT
CASNRGVLGDQPQHF
>TRBJ2-4|TRBV7-9|14|-|-
TGTGCCAGCAGCTTAGCAGGAGCCAAAAACATTCAGTACTTC
CASSLAGAKNIQYF